The 2 T cell receptor beta chains presented below share a single source sample, sequenced in a study of blood T cell repertoires in COVID-19. TCRdb's table, derived via immunoSEQ multiplex PCR, lists solely in-frame clones and lacks some. This table has under 200,000 clones, 65% to 85% appearing once. The sequencing sample was made of peripheral blood. Receptors originate from a woman at least 80 years old with active or convalescent COVID-19.

This chain uses TRBV7-9 with TRBJ2-1; the D gene is possibly TRBD1 (6 bases). V was clipped by 0 bases and J by 6 bases, with 9 bases between them. Germline values: CDR1 SEHNR, CDR2 FQNEAQ (reference sequence). The CDR3 sequence is 14 residues long. CDR3 loop: CASSLAGTSNEQFF. In nucleotides, the CDR3 is TGTGCCAGCAGCTTAGCAGGGACAAGCAATGAGCAGTTCTTC.

The table lists this clone with a count of one. The chain uses TRBV7-6 and TRBJ2-4; 9 nucleotides agree with TRBD1. Germline V CDR1 and CDR2: SGHVS, FNYEAQ. CDR3 size: 17 residues. V lost 4 bases to trimming and J lost 6 bases; unmatched junction nucleotides: 13. The CDR3 DNA follows: TGTGCCAGCAGCTCCACATTAGGGACAGGGAGCGGAAACATTCAGTACTTC. This encodes CASSSTLGTGSGNIQYF.